This T cell receptor (beta chain) was identified during a study of T cell repertoires in cytomegalovirus infection (dated by TCRdb to between 2017 and 2020). Background on the whole study: Donor HLA type was relevant to the analysis, as public TCR beta signatures indicated carriage of CMV infection together with the matching HLA type.

Reading the germline V gene gives CDR1 SGHVS and CDR2 FQNEAQ. Including the terminal cysteine and phenylalanine, the CDR3 comprises 16 residues. Only the CDR3 portion is preserved as DNA: 48 bases, with reading frame beginning at the first base. The germline ends are 10 bases apart after V is trimmed by 1 base and J by 0 bases. This clonotype was counted many times. Its antigen remains undetermined. Base quality data are lacking; no much larger clone is found one base away. Sequencing instrument: Illumina HiSeq 1500. TCRdb handled the public reads itself, with Q25 trimming in fastp and clone calling in MiXCR, and kept productive beta chains. One record per CDR3 amino acid sequence lists the most common genes and DNA. This sample is represented by tens of thousands of distinct CDR3 sequences; about 4% of them were singletons. 22% of the sample is in the top ten clones. What the study reported, not specific to this receptor: The ex vivo response was dominated by HLA-C-restricted CMV-specific TCR beta clonotypes, which also provided the single most frequent clonotype in two of eight donors. In both this cohort and an independent roughly 350-donor cohort, the cumulative frequency of public TCR beta family members distinguished carriers of CMV infection plus the relevant HLA type.

Material: PBMCs. This TCR derives from a human donor in good health (CMV status not recorded). Some clones in this sample may be carry-over from other donors' samples. The rearrangement joined TRBV7-8 to TRBJ1-3; possibly the D gene is TRBD1, per 5 matching bases. The CDR3 protein sequence reads: CASSLGQPLSGNTIYF. DNA sequence: TGTGCCAGCAGCTTAGGACAGCCACTCTCTGGAAACACCATATATTTT.